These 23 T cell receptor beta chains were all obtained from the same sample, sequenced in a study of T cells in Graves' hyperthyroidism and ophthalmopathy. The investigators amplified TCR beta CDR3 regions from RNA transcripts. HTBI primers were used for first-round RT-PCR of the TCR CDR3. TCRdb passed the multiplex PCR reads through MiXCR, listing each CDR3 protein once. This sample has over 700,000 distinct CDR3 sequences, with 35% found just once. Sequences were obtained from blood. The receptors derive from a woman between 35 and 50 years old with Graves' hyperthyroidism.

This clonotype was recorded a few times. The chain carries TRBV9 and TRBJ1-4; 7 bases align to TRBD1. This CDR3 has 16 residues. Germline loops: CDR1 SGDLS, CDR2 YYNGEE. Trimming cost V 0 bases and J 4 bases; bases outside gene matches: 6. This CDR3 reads CASSVAAGGFNEKLFF. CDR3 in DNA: TGTGCCAGCAGCGTAGCGGCAGGGGGGTTTAATGAAAAACTGTTTTTT.

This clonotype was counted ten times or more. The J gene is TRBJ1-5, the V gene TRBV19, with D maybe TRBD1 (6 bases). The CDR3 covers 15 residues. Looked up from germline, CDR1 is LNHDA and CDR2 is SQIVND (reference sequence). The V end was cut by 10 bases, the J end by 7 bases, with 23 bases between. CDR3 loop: CATTAGGGAEQPQHF. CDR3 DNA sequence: TGTGCCACAACCGCGGGGGGCGGAGCGGAGCAGCCCCAGCATTTT.

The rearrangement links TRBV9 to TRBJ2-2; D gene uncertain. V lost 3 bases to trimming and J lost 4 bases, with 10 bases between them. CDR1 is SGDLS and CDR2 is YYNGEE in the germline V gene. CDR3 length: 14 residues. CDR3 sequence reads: CASSGRKGTGELFF. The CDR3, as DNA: TGTGCCAGCAGCGGACGAAAGGGCACCGGGGAGCTGTTTTTT.

CDR3 sequence reads: CASSDTQERETQYF. In DNA, the CDR3 is TGTGCCAGCAGTGATACGCAGGAAAGGGAGACCCAGTACTTC. This chain uses TRBV6-1 with TRBJ2-5; D not resolved. CDR1 and CDR2 (germline): MNHNS, SASEGT. V lost 3 bases to trimming and J lost 5 bases, with 13 bases between them. CDR3 size: 14 residues.

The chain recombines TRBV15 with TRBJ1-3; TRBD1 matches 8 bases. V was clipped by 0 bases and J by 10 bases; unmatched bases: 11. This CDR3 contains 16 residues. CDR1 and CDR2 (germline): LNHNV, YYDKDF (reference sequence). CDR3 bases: TGTGCCACCAGCAGAGATCGGGCAGGGGGCTTGAAGACCATATATTTT. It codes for CATSRDRAGGLKTIYF.

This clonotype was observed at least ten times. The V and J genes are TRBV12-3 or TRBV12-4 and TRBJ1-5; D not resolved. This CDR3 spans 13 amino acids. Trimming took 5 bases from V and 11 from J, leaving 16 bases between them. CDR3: CASSPVSDGAQHF. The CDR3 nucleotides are TGTGCCAGCAGTCCCGTGTCGGACGGGGCCCAGCATTTT.

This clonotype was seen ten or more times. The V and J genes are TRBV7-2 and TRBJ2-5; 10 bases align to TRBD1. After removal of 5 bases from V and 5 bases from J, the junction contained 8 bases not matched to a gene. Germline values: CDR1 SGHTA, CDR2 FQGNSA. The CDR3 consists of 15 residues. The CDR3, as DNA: TGTGCCAGCAGCGCCCCGACAGGGGGCCGGGAGACCCAGTACTTC. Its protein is CASSAPTGGRETQYF.

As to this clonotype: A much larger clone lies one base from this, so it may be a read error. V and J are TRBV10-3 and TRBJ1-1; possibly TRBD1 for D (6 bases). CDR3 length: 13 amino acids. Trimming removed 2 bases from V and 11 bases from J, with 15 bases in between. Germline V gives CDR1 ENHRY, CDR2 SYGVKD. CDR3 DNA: TGTGCCATCAGTGAGACAGGGACCGGCTTGGCTTTCTTT. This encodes CAISETGTGLAFF.

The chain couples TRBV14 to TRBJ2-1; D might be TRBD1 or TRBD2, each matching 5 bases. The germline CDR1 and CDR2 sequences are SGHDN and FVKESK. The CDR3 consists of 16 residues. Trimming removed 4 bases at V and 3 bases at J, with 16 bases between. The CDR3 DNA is TGTGCCAGCAGCCTAGAGGGACGGGCACTCTACAATGAGCAGTTCTTC. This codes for CASSLEGRALYNEQFF.

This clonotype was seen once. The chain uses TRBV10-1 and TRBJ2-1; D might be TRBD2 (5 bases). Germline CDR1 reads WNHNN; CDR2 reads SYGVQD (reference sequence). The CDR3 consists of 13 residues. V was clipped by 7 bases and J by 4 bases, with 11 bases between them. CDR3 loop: CASNNGLYNEQFF. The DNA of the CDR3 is TGCGCCAGCAATAACGGACTGTACAATGAGCAGTTCTTC.

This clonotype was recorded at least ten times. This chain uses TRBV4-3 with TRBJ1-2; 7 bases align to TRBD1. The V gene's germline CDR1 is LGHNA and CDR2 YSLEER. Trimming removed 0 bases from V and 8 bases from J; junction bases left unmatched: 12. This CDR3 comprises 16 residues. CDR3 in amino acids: CASSQDLQGRAEGYTF. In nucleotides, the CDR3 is TGCGCCAGCAGCCAAGATCTACAGGGGCGGGCGGAGGGCTACACCTTC.

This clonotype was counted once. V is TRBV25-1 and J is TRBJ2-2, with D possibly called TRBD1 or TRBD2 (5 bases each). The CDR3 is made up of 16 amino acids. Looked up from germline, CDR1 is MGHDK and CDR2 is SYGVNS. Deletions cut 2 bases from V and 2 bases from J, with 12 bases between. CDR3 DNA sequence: TGTGCCAGCAGTGAAAGGGGACGAGGTAACACCGGGGAGCTGTTTTTT. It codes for CASSERGRGNTGELFF.

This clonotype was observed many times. The CDR3 bases are TGTGCCAGCAGCTCCGACCGGGACAGGGCCTACGAGCAGTACTTC. Protein product: CASSSDRDRAYEQYF. V is TRBV7-2 and J is TRBJ2-7, with 9 bases lining up with TRBD1. The CDR3 covers 15 residues. The germline CDR1 and CDR2 sequences are SGHTA and FQGNSA. The V gene end was trimmed by 4 bases and the J gene end by 2 bases; junction bases not matched to a gene: 6.

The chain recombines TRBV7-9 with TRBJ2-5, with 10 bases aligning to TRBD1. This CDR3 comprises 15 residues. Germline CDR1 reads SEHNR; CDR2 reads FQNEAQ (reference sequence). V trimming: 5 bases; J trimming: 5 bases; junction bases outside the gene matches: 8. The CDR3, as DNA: TGTGCCAGCAGCCACCGGGACAGGGGTGGGGAGACCCAGTACTTC. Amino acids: CASSHRDRGGETQYF.

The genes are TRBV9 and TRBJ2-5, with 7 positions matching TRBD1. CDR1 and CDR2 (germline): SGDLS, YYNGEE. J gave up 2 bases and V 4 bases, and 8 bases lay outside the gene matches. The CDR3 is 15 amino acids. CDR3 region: CASSQSQGQQETQYF. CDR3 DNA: TGTGCCAGCAGCCAATCACAGGGGCAGCAAGAGACCCAGTACTTC.

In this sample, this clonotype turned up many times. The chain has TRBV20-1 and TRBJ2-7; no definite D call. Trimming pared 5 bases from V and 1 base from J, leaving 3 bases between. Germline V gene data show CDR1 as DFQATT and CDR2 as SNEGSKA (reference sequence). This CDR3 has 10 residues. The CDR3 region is CSAPSYEQYF. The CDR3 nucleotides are TGCAGTGCTCCATCCTACGAGCAGTACTTC.

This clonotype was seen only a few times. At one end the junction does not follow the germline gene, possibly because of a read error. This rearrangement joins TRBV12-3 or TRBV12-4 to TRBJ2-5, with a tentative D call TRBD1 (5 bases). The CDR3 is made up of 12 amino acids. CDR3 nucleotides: TGTGCCAGCAGTTACAGTCAGGGTTCCCAATACTTC. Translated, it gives CASSYSQGSQYF.

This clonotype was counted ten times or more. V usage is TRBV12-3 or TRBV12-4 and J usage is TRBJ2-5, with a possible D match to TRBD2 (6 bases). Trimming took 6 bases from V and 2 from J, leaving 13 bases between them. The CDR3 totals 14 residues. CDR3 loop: CASSSPGVQETQYF. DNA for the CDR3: TGTGCCAGCAGCTCCCCGGGGGTACAAGAGACCCAGTACTTC.

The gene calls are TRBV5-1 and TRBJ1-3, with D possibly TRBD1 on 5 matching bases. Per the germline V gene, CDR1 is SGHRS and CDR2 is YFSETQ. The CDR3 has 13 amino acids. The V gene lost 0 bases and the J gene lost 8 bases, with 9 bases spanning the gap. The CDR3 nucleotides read TGCGCCAGCAGCTTGGTAGGGGATGACACCATATATTTT. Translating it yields CASSLVGDDTIYF.

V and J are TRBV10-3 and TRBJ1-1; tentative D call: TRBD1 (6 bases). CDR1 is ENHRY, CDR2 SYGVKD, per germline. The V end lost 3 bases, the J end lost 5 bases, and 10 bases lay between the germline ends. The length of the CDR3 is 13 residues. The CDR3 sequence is CAISDQGMTEAFF. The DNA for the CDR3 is TGTGCCATCAGTGACCAGGGGATGACTGAAGCTTTCTTT.

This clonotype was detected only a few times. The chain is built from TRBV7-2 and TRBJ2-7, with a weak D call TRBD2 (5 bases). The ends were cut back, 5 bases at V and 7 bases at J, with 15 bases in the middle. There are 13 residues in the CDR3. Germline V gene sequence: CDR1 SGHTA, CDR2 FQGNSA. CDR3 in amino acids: CASSLGGKEEQYF. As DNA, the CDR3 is TGTGCCAGCAGCCTCGGAGGAAAGGAGGAGCAGTACTTC.

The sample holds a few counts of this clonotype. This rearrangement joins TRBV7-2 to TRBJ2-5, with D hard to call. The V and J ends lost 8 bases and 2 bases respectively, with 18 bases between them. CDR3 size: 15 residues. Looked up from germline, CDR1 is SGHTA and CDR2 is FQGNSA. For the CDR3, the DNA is TGTGCCAGCTCACCACCGATCTACAGACAAGAGACCCAGTACTTC. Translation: CASSPPIYRQETQYF.

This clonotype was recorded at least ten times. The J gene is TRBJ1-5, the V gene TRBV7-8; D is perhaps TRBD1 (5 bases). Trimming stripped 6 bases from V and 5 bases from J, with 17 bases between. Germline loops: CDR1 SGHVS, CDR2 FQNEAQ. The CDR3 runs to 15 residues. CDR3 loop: CASSRFAGVDQPQHF. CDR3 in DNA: TGTGCCAGCAGTCGATTCGCGGGGGTCGATCAGCCCCAGCATTTT.